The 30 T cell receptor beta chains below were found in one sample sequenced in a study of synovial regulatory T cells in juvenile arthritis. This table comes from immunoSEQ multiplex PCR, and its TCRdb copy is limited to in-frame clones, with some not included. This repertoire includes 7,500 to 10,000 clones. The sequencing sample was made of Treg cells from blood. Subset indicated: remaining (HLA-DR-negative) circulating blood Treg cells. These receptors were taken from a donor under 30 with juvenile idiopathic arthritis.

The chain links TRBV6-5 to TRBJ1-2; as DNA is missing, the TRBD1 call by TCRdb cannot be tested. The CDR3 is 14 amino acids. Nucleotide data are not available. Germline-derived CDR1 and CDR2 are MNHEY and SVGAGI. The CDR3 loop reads CASSSTTGTYGYTF.

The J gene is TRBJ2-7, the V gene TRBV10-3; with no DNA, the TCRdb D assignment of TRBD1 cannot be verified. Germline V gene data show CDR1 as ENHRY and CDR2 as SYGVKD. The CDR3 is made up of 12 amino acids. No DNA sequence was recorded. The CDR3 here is CAIGQGYYEQYF.

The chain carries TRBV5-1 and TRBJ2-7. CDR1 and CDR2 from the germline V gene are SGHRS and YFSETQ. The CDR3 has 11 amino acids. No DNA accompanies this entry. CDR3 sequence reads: CASSLDYEQYF.

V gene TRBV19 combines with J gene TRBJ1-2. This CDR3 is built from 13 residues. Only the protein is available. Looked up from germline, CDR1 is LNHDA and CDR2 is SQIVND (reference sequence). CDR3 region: CASSIVGVGGYTF.

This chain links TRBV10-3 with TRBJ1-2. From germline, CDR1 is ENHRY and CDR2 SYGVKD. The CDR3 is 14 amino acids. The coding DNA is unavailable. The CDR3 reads CAISWDGPNYGYTF.

The CDR3 protein is CASSSLGYSGNTIYF. V and J are TRBV6-5 and TRBJ1-3. Germline V lookup: CDR1 MNHEY, CDR2 SVGAGI. The CDR3 runs to 15 residues. No DNA is recorded.

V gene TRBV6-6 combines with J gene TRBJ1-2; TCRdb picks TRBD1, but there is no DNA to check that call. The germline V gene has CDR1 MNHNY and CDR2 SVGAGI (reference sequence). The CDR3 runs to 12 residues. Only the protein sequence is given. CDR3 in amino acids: CASRRINYGYTF.

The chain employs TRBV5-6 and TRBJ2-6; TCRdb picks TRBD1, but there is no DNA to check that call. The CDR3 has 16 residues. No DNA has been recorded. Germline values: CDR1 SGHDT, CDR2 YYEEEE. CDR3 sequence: CASSQPGRAGANVLTF.

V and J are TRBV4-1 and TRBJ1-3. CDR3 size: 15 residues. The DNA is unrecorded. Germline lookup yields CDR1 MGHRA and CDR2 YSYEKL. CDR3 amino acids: CASSQGRRPGNTIYF.

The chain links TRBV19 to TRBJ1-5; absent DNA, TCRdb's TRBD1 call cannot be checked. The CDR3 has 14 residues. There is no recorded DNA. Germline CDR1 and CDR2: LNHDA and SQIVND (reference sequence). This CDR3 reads CASRAGQTNQPQHF.

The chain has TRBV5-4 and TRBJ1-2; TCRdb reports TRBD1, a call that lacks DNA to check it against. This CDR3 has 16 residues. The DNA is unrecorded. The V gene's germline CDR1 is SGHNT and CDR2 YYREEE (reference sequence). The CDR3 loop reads CASSPGQGAQNYGYTF. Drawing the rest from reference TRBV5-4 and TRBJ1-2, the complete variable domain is ETGVTQSPTHLIKTRGQQVTLRCSSQSGHNTVSWYQQALGQGPQFIFQYYREEENGRGNFPPRFSGLQFPNYSSELNVNALELDDSALYLCASSPGQGAQNYGYTFGSGTRLTVV.

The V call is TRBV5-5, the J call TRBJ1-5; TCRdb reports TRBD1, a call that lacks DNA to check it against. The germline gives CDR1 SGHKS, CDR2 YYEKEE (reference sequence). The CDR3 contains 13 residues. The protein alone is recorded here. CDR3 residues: CASSLWANQPQHF.

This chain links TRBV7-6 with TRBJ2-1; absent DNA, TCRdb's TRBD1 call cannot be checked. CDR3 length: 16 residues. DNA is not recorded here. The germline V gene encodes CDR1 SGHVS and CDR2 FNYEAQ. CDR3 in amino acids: CASSPRPTGAYNEQFF. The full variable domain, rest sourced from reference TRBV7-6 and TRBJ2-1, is GAGVSQSPRYKVTKRGQDVALRCDPISGHVSLYWYRQALGQGPEFLTYFNYEAQQDKSGLPNDRFSAERPEGSISTLTIQRTEQRDSAMYRCASSPRPTGAYNEQFFGPGTRLTVL.

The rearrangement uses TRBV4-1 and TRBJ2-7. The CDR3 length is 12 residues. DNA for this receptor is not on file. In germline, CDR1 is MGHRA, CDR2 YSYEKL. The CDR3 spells CASSQEGYEQYF.

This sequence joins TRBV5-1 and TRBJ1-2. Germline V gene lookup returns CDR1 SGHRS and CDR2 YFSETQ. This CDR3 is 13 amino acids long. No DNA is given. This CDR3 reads CASSLELTYGYTF.

CDR3 amino acids: CASSLDRPLDYEQYF. The genes are TRBV5-1 and TRBJ2-7. CDR3 length: 15 amino acids. No nucleotide data were recorded. In germline, CDR1 is SGHRS, CDR2 YFSETQ.

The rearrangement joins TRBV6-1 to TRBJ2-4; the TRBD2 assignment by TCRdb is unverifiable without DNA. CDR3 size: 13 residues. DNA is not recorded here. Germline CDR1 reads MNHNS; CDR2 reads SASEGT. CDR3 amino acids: CASSEPLLNIQYF.

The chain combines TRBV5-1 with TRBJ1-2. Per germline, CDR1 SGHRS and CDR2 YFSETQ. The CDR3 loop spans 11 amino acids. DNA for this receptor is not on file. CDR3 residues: CASSWGGGYTF.

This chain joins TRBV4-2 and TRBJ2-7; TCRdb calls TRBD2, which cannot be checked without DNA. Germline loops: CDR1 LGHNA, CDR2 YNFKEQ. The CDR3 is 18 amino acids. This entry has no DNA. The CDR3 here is CASSQRTSGLAFSYEQYF.

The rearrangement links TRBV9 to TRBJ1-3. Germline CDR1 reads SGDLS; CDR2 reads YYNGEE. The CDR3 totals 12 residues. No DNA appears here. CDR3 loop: CASSPGGRDIYF.

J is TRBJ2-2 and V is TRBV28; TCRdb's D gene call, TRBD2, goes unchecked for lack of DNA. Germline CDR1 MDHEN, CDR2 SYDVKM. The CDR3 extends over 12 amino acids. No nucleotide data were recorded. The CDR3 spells CASSLQLGELFF.

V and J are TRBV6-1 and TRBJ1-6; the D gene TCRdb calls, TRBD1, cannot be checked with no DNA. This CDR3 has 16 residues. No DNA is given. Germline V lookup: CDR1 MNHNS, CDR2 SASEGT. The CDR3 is CASSASGTAVGSPLHF.

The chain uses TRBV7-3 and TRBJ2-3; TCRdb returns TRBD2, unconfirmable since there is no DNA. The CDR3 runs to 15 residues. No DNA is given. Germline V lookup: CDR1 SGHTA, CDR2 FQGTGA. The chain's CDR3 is CASSTSGTRPDTQYF.

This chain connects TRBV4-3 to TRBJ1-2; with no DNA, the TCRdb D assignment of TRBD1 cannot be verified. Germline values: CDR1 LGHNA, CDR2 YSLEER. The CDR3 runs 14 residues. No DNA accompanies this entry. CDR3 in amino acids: CASSPGTGDSGYTF.

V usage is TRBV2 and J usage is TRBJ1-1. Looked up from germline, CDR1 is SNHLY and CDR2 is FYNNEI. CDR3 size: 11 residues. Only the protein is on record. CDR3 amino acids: CASSPLRFPRF.

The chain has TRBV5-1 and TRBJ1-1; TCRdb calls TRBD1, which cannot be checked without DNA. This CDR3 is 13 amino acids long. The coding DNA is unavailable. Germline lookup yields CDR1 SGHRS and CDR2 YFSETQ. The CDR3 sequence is CASSRTPNTEAFF.

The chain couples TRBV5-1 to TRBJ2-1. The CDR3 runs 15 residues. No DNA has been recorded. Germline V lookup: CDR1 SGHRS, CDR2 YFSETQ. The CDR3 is CASSFVGFPYNEQFF.

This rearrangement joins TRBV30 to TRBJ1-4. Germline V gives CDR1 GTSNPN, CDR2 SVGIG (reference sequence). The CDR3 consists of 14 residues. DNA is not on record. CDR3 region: CACIRAPTNEKLFF.

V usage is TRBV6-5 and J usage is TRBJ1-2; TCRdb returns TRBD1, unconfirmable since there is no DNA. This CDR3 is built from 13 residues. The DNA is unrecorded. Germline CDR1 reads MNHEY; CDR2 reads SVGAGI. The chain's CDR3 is CASSPDRGYGYTF.

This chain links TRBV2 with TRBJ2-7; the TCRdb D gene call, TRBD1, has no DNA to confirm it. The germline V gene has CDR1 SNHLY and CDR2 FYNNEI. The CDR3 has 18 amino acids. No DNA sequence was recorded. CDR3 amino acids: CASSEPGQGPHSSYEQYF. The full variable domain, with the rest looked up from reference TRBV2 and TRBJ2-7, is EPEVTQTPSHQVTQMGQEVILRCVPISNHLYFYWYRQILGQKVEFLVSFYNNEISEKSEIFDDQFSVERPDGSNFTLKIRSTKLEDSAMYFCASSEPGQGPHSSYEQYFGPGTRLTVT.